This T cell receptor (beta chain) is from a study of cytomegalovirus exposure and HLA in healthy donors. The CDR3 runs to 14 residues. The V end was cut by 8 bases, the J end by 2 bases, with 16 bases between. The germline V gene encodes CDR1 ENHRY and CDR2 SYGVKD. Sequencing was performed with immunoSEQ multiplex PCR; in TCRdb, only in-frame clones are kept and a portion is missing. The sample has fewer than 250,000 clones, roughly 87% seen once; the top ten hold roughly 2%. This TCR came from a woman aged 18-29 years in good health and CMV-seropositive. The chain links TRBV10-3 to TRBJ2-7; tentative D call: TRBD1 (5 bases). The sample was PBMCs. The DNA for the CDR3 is TGTGCCATCGGGGCCCAGGATAGGGCCTACGAGCAGTACTTC. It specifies CAIGAQDRAYEQYF.